Sequencing of this T cell receptor beta chain was carried out in a study of OX40 agonist ivuxolimab in advanced cancers. Study summary: The dose of intravenous ivuxolimab that patients received every 2 weeks ranged from 0.01 to 10 mg/kg. Two cutaneous melanoma patients and one hepatocellular carcinoma patient, three in all, had partial responses.

The study, taken as a whole, reports: Averaged across samples, CD8+ T cells carried more expanded clones than CD4+ did.

This table comes from immunoSEQ multiplex PCR, and its TCRdb copy is limited to in-frame clones, with some not included. The data hold roughly 70,000 clones, with around 90% observed a single time. As regards this clone: Its target is unknown.

With baseline, cycle 4 day 1, and cycle 7 day 1 as timepoints, blood was sampled. The germline CDR1 and CDR2 sequences are MDHEN and SYDVKM. The length of the CDR3 is 13 residues. V was clipped by 4 bases and J by 8 bases, with 12 bases between them. The sample consisted of CD4+ or CD8+ T cells sorted from blood, taken in a trial of the OX40 agonist ivuxolimab. This clonotype originated in an adult with an advanced solid tumor such as melanoma, head and neck, liver or kidney cancer. The chain has TRBV28 and TRBJ1-3; D is possibly TRBD1 (5 bases). The CDR3 protein is CASSSRVRDTIYF. In DNA form, the CDR3 reads TGTGCCAGCAGTTCCAGGGTTCGGGACACCATATATTTT.